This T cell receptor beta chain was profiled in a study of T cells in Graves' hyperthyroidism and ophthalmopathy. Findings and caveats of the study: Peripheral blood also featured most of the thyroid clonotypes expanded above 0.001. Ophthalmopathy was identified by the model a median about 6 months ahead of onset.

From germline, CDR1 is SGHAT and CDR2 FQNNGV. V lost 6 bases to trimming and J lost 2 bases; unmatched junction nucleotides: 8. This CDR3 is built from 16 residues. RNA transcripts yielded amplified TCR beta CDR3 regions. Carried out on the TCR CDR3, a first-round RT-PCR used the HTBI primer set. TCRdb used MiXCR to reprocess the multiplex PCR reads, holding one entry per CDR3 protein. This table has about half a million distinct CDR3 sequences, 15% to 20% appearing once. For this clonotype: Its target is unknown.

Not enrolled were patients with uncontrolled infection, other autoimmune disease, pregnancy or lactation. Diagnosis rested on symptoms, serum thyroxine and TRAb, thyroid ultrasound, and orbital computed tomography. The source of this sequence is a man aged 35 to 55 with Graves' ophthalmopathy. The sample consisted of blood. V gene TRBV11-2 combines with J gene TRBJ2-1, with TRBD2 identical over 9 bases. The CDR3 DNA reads TGTGCCAGCAGGGAAGAGAGCGGGAGGCCCTACAATGAGCAGTTCTTC. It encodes CASREESGRPYNEQFF.